This T cell receptor (beta chain) was identified during a study of T-cell memory formation after mild COVID-19. The study's findings and limits: CM and EM subsets held most contracting CD4+ clones; EMRA held CD8+ ones. The study found balanced CD4/CD8 in clones contracting day 15 to 85 and a CD4+ lean in later expanders.

On this clonotype itself: Its antigen is currently unknown.

Unmatched junction bases numbered 17, after V lost 5 bases and J lost 4 bases. Germline assignment: CDR1 DFQATT and CDR2 SNEGSKA (reference sequence). CDR3 size: 16 residues. Via MiXCR, TCRdb re-called the 5' RACE reads, giving one row per CDR3 protein. The sample has roughly 120,000 distinct CDR3 sequences, 22% seen once. The rearrangement joins TRBV20-1 to TRBJ2-7; TRBD2 matches 7 bases. The receptor comes from a man aged 18 to 30 who had mild COVID-19 (a few samples of this study predate the infection). Cell type and time point are not known. The source material was PBMCs or a T cell subset sorted from them (not recorded which). The CDR3 nucleotides read TGCAGTGCTGGATCCTTTCCCGCGGGGGAGAAGTACGAGCAGTACGTC. Protein product: CSAGSFPAGEKYEQYV.